This TCR beta chain was documented in a study of T cells in localized non-small cell lung cancer. The study's findings and limits: Higher blood T cell density tracked longer overall survival. Adjacent lung held a median around 60 of the top 100 tumor clones. Clonality of T cells reached its maximum in uninvolved adjacent lung, surpassing tumor. A single tumor region was sequenced, leaving heterogeneity possible.

V was clipped by 1 base and J by 7 bases, with 13 bases between them. Germline V gives CDR1 MNHNS, CDR2 SASEGT. The CDR3 is 14 residues long. A note on this clone: The antigen is undetermined.

Measured with immunoSEQ multiplex PCR; TCRdb has only the in-frame clones, and not every one. Here the sample spans 70,000 to 95,000 clones, approximately 90% being singletons. The V and J genes are TRBV6-1 and TRBJ1-2; D is perhaps TRBD1 (6 bases). This receptor was obtained from a woman aged 35 to 70 with stage II squamous cell lung carcinoma. The starting material was PBMCs, obtained before any cancer treatment. The DNA of the CDR3 is TGTGCCAGCAGTGAAGGGGTGGGGGCCGTTGGCTACACCTTC. Protein: CASSEGVGAVGYTF.